Listed below are T cell receptor beta chains from one sample, sequenced in a study of vaccination effects on CD4 cells after COVID-19. Using immunoSEQ multiplex PCR, the repertoire was profiled, and TCRdb retains in-frame clones only, with some absent. The sample has roughly 27,000 clones, roughly 79% seen once. These receptors are not linked to any known antigen. The sequencing here drew on CD4+ T cells from PBMCs cultured with SARS-CoV-2 spike peptides, taken after COVID-19 vaccination. Every receptor here comes from a human donor who received a COVID-19 vaccine. Some clones in this sample may be carry-over from other donors' samples. The CDR3 runs from the conserved cysteine through the conserved F or W. Each record gives: D gene, clone size, V gene, J gene, CDR3 DNA, CDR3 protein. D genes are given only for firm matches. The listing skips clone size in some rows; elsewhere it reads once, few, many or a size class.

>NA|NA|TRBV27|TRBJ2-3
TGTGCCAGTCGCCAGATGGGGGCATTGGGCACAGATACGCAGTATTTT
CASRQMGALGTDTQYF
>NA|NA|TRBV5-1|TRBJ1-4
TGCGCCAGCAGCGGCGGTGGGGGGGATCGAGAAAAACTGTTTTTT
CASSGGGGDREKLFF
>NA|once|TRBV2|TRBJ1-2
TGTGCCAGCAGTGGGGCGGTAGCTAACTATGGCTACACCTTC
CASSGAVANYGYTF
>TRBD2|NA|TRBV5-1|TRBJ2-3
TGCGCCAGCAGCCCCTTTAGCGGGGGTAGCACAGATACGCAGTATTTT
CASSPFSGGSTDTQYF
>TRBD1|NA|TRBV14|TRBJ2-2
TGTGCCAGCAGCCAAGTAGGACAGGGGGCGCGGTATCTCGCCGGGGAGCTGTTTTTT
CASSQVGQGARYLAGELFF
>NA|NA|TRBV11-3|TRBJ1-6
TGTGCCAGCAGTCCGGACCGCCATTCACCCCTCCACTTT
CASSPDRHSPLHF
>TRBD1|NA|TRBV2|TRBJ1-1
TGTGCCAGCAGCCGACCCGACCTGGCAGGGGGGTCCCTTGAAGCTTTCTTT
CASSRPDLAGGSLEAFF
>TRBD1|NA|TRBV29-1|TRBJ2-2
TGCAGCGTACTTAGTCCGGGACAGGGTACCGGGGAGCTGTTTTTT
CSVLSPGQGTGELFF
>NA|NA|TRBV25-1|TRBJ1-2
TGTGCCAGCCGAAGCCCGGGGTCGGGCTACACCTTC
CASRSPGSGYTF
>NA|NA|TRBV6-5|TRBJ1-2
TGTGCCAGCAGATACCAGGGGTCAAACTATGGCTACACCTTC
CASRYQGSNYGYTF
>NA|NA|TRBV18|TRBJ2-2
TGTGCCAGCTCACCACCGGCCACTAGGGAAACCGGGGAGCTGTTTTTT
CASSPPATRETGELFF
>NA|few|TRBV19|TRBJ1-1
TGTGCCAGTAGTTTCCTGGGACCACGGTTGGCTGAAGCTTTCTTT
CASSFLGPRLAEAFF
>TRBD1|NA|TRBV12-3/TRBV12-4|TRBJ2-1
TGTGCCAGCAGTTCACAGGGGACGAATGAGCAGTTCTTC
CASSSQGTNEQFF
>TRBD1|NA|TRBV30|TRBJ1-4
TGTGCCTGGAGTACAGACAGGGTTAATGAAAAAAGTGGGCGGCAGCTGTTTTTT
CAWSTDRVNEKSGRQLFF
>NA|NA|TRBV21-1|TRBJ2-2
TGTGCCAGCAGCTCATGGGAGCCGGGTATCCCCGCGAACACCGGGGAGCTGTTTTTT
CASSSWEPGIPANTGELFF
>NA|NA|TRBV5-1|TRBJ1-5
TGCGCCAGCAGCTCCCAATCTGAGGGTCGGAATCAGCCCCAGCATTTT
CASSSQSEGRNQPQHF